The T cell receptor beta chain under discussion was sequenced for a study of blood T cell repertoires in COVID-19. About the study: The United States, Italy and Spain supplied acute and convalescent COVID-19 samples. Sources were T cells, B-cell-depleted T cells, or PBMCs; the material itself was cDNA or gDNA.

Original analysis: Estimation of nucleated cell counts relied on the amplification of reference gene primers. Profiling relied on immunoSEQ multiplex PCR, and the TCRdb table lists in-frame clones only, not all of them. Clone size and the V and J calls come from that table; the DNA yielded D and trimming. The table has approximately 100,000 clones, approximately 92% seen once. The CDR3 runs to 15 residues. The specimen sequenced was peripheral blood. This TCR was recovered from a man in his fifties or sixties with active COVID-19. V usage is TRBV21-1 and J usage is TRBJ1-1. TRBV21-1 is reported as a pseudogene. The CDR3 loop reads CASSKGRGSVTEAFF. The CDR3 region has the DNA TGTGCCAGCAGCAAAGGGAGAGGGTCGGTCACTGAAGCTTTCTTT.